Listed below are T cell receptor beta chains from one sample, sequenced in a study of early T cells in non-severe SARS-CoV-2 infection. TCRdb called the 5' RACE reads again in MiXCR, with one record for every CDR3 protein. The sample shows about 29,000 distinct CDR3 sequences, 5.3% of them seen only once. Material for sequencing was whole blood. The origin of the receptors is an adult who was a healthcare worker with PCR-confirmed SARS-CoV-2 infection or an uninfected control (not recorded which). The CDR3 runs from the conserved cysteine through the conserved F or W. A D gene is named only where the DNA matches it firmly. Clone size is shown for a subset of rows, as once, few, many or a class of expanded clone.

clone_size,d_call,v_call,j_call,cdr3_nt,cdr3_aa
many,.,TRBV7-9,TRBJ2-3,TGTGCCAGCAGCGCGAGGGGTCCTAGCACAGATACGCAGTATTTT,CASSARGPSTDTQYF
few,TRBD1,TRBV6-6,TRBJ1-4,TGTGCCAGCAGTAGACAGGGTATAGAACTGTTTTTT,CASSRQGIELFF
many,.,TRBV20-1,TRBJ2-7,TGCAGTGCTAGTAGGGGTAATGGCGAGCAGTACTTC,CSASRGNGEQYF
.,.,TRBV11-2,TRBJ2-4,TGTGCCAGCAGCTTGAGACTAAAGCTAGCCAAAAACATTCAGTACTTC,CASSLRLKLAKNIQYF
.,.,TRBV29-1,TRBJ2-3,TGCAGCGTTGTGGTACAGTATACGCAGTATTTT,CSVVVQYTQYF
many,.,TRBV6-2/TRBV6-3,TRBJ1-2,TGTGCCAGCAGTCGAACAGGGACCTATGGCTACACCTTC,CASSRTGTYGYTF
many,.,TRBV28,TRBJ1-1,TGTGCCAGCAGTTTGCGGGGCATGAACACTGAAGCTTTCTTT,CASSLRGMNTEAFF
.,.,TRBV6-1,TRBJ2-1,TGTGCCAGCAGTGATATAGACGGACACAATGAGCAGTTCTTC,CASSDIDGHNEQFF
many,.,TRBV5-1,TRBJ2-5,TGCGCCAGCAACCCAGGACTTCTCGAGGGGACCCAGTACTTC,CASNPGLLEGTQYF
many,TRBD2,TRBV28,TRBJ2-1,TGTGCCAGCAGTCTGAGGGGAGCGGGAGGGGTCAATGAGCAGTTCTTC,CASSLRGAGGVNEQFF
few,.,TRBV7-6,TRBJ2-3,TGTGCCAGCAGCTTAGATGGCAGGGTAACAGATACGCAGTATTTT,CASSLDGRVTDTQYF
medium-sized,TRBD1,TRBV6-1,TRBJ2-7,TGTGCCAGCAGTGAAGAGGGGACAGGGCTACACGAGCAGTACTTC,CASSEEGTGLHEQYF
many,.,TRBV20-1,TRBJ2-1,TGCAGTGCCCCATCGGCAGGGAAGGACAATGAGCAGTTCTTC,CSAPSAGKDNEQFF
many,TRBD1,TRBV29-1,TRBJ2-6,TGCAGCGCTCTCGACAGGGCACCTTCTGGGGCCAACGTCCTGACTTTC,CSALDRAPSGANVLTF
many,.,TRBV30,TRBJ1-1,TGTGCCTGGCTTCCCGCCCCTGGAGTTGAAGCTTTCTTT,CAWLPAPGVEAFF
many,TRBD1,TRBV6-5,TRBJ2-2,TGTGCCAGCACCCCTGTGACAGGGGCCACCGGGGAGCTGTTTTTT,CASTPVTGATGELFF
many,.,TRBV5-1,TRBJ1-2,TGCGCCAGCAGCTTGGAACAGGGACTGGTAGGCTACACCTTC,CASSLEQGLVGYTF
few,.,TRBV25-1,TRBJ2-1,TGTGCCAGCAGTGAGCGCGGAAGCTCCTACAATGAGCAGTTCTTC,CASSERGSSYNEQFF
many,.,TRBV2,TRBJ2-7,TGTGCCAGCAGTGAATCGTACACTGACTACGAGCAGTACTTC,CASSESYTDYEQYF
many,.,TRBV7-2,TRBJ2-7,TGTGCCAGCAGCGCCTTAGGGCACCGTACCTACGAGCAGTACTTC,CASSALGHRTYEQYF
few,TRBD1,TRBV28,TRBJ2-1,TGTGCCAGCAGTTCCGGGACAGGGGTCAATGAGCAGTTCTTC,CASSSGTGVNEQFF
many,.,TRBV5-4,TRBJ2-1,TGTGCCAGCAGCTCGGACCCCAGCTACAATGAGCAGTTCTTC,CASSSDPSYNEQFF
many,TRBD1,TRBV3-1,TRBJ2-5,TGTGCCAGCAGCCAACAGACAGGGGGCCAAGAGACCCAGTACTTC,CASSQQTGGQETQYF
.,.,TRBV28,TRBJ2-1,TGTGCCAGCAGTTCCCCCGGGACTGGCTACAATGAGCAGTTCTTC,CASSSPGTGYNEQFF
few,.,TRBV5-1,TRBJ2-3,TGCGCCAGCAGCTTCGAAAGGAGGGGAGATACGCAGTATTTT,CASSFERRGDTQYF
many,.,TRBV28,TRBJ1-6,TGTGCCAGCAGTTCACAGGGTAGGGGGTCACCCCTCCACTTT,CASSSQGRGSPLHF
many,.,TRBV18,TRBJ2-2,TGTGCCAGCTCACCAATGACAGGGAACACCGGGGAGCTGTTTTTT,CASSPMTGNTGELFF
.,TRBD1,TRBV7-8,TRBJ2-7,TGTGCCAGCAGCCTCCGGGACAGGGAAAGTTCGTGGAGCTCCTACGAGCAGTACTTC,CASSLRDRESSWSSYEQYF
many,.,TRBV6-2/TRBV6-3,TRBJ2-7,TGTGCCAGCAGTTACGGCGCCCGAGGAGACTACGAGCAGTACTTC,CASSYGARGDYEQYF
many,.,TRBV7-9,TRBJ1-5,TGTGCCAGCAGCGACAGAAATAGCAATCAGCCCCAGCATTTT,CASSDRNSNQPQHF
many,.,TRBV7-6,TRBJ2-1,TGTGCCAGCAGCGGTGGCAATGAGCAGTTCTTC,CASSGGNEQFF
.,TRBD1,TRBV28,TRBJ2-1,TGTGCCAGCAGGGGAACAGGGGTCCCCTACAATGAGCAGTTCTTC,CASRGTGVPYNEQFF
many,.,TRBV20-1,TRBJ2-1,TGCAGTCCCGTGGGGACACACGGATACAATGAGCAGTTCTTC,CSPVGTHGYNEQFF
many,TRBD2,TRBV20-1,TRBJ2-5,TGCAGTGCCCAAATCGGAACTAGCGGGATACAGTACTTC,CSAQIGTSGIQYF
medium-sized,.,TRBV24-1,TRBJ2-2,TGTGCCACCAGCCGGGGGACGAACACCGGGGAGCTGTTTTTT,CATSRGTNTGELFF
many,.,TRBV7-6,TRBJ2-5,TGTGCCAGCAGCTTAGGGTGGACAGCCCAAGAGACCCAGTACTTC,CASSLGWTAQETQYF
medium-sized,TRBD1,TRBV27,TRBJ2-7,TGTGCCAGCAGTGCGGACAGGGGGCACTCCTACGAGCAGTACTTC,CASSADRGHSYEQYF
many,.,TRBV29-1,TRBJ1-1,TGCAGCGTTGTAACGGACAGCAGGGCTTTCTTT,CSVVTDSRAFF
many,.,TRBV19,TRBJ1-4,TGTGCCAGTAGTATGCGACGGGGGCTAGGTAATGAAAAACTGTTTTTT,CASSMRRGLGNEKLFF
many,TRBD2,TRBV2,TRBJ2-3,TGTGCCAGCAGTTTAGCGGGAGAGGAGCCAGATACGCAGTATTTT,CASSLAGEEPDTQYF
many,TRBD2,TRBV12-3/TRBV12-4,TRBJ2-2,TGTGCCAGCAGTTTCCCGGGACTAGCGGGAGCCGGGGAGCTGTTTTTT,CASSFPGLAGAGELFF
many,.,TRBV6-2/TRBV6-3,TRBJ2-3,TGTGCCAGCAGTTGGGACCCCCTCACTAGCGATACGCAGTATTTT,CASSWDPLTSDTQYF
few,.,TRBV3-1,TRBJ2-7,TGTGCCAGCAGCCATAGTATGGTTTCCTACGAGCAGTACTTC,CASSHSMVSYEQYF
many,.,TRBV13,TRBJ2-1,TGTGCCAGCAGCTTAGAGGGAAACTCCTACAATGAGCAGTTCTTC,CASSLEGNSYNEQFF
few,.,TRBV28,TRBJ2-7,TGTGCCAGCACCCAGGGGATTCCACCCTACGAGCAGTACTTC,CASTQGIPPYEQYF
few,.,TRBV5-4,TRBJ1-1,TGTGCCAGCAGCTGGGCGGGGGGCTTGAACACTGAAGCTTTCTTT,CASSWAGGLNTEAFF
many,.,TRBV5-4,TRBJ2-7,TGTGCCAGCAGCTTGCAGGGAGCTGGCTACGAGCAGTACTTC,CASSLQGAGYEQYF
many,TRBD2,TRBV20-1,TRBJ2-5,TGCAGTGCACGGACTAGCGGGAGGGTTAGATCGCGGGAGACCCAGTACTTC,CSARTSGRVRSRETQYF
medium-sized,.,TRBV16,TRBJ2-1,TGTGCCAGCAGCCAAGACAGGCTACCTTTCTTC,CASSQDRLPFF
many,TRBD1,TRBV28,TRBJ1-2,TGTGCCAGCAGTTGGGGACAGGGGAACTATGGCTACACCTTC,CASSWGQGNYGYTF
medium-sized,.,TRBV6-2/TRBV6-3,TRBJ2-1,TGTGCCAGCAGTTACTCGTTAGAGGGGCAGAGGAATGAGCAGTTCTTC,CASSYSLEGQRNEQFF
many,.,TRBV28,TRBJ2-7,TGTGCCAGCAGTTTATACGTCCAGAACTCTAGGGAGCAGTACTTC,CASSLYVQNSREQYF
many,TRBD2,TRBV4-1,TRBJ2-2,TGCGCCAGCAGCCAAGATGCTTCGGTAGCGGGAGGGCCTTACACCGGGGAGCTGTTTTTT,CASSQDASVAGGPYTGELFF